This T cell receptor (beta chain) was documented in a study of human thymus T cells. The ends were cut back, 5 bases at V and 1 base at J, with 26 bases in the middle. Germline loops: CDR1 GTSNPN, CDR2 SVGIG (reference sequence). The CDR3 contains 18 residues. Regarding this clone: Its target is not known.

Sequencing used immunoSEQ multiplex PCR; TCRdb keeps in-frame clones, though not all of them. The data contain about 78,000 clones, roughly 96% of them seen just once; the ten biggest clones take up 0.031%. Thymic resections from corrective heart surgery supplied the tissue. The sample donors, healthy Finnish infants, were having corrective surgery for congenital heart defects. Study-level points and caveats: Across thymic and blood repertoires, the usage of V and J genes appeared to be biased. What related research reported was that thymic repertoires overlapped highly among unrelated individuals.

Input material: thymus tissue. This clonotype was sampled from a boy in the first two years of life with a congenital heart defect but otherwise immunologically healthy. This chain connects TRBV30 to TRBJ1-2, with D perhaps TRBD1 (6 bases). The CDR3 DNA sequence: TGTGCCTGGGGTCGCCCTTTGGACAGCATACCCTATAACTATGGCTACACCTTC. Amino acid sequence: CAWGRPLDSIPYNYGYTF.